The present T cell receptor beta chain was sequenced within a study of T-cell reconstitution after alpha-beta-depleted transplantation in children (TCRdb year 2016). Regarding the study in general: Using TCR repertoire profiling, the study followed T-cell immune reconstitution in a quantitative way in children after TCRalphabeta/CD19-depleted allogeneic hematopoietic cell transplantation.

As regards this clonotype: Its antigen is not yet known. Base qualities are not at hand, and no much larger clone is one base apart.

The library was built by means of PCR. The data were produced on an Illumina HiSeq 2500. Molecular barcoding was employed in the preparation of TCR libraries, with unique molecular identifiers being used to normalize TCRbeta repertoire quantification. In-frame beta chains were kept once TCRdb had trimmed the public reads at Q25 with fastp and called clones with MiXCR. Each entry is one CDR3 protein sequence, shown with its most common DNA and genes. Across this sample there are 190,000 or so distinct CDR3 sequences, with less than 15% seen only once. Of the sample, over 10% is held by the ten largest clones. The CDR3 sequence holds 16 residues, the cysteine and phenylalanine included. The CDR3 DNA has 48 bases and is translated from base 1. Looking up the germline V gene yields CDR1 SGHAT and CDR2 FQNNGV. The V and J ends are trimmed by 2 bases and 0 bases, leaving 10 bases between them.

The V and J segments used are TRBV11-2 and TRBJ1-4, with no confident D gene call. The sample in question was PBMCs from the stem cell graft donor, obtained from the stem cell graft. This receptor was identified in a human donor who donated a stem cell graft to a child with acute lymphoblastic leukemia. The CDR3 protein is CASSLRVWSTNEKLFF. At the DNA level, the sequence is TGTGCCAGCAGCTTAAGGGTCTGGTCAACTAATGAAAAACTGTTTTTT.